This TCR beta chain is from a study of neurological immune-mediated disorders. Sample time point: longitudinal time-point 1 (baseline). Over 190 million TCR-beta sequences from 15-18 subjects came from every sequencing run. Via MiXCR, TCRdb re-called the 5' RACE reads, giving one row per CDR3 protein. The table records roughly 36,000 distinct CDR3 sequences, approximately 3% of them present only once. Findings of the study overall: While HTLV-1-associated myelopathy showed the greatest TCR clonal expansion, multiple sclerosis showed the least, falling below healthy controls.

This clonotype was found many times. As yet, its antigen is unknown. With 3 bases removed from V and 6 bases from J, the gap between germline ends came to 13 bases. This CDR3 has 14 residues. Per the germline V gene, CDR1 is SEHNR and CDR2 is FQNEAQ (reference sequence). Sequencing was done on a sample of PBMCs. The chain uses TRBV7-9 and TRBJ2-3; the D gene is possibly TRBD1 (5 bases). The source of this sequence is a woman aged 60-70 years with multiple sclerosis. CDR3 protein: CASSFDRKGDTQYF. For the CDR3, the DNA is TGTGCCAGCAGCTTCGACCGTAAGGGGGATACGCAGTATTTT.